These 13 T cell receptor beta chains share one sample of origin, sequenced in a study of human T cells and chemical hapten exposure (dated by TCRdb to the early 2020s). Library generation was performed with RACE. The sequencing machine was a NextSeq 500. Starting from the raw public reads, TCRdb applied fastp trimming at Q25, assembled clones with MiXCR and retained in-frame beta chains. Each entry is one CDR3 protein sequence, shown with its most common DNA and genes. In this sample the table shows tens of thousands of distinct CDR3 sequences, more than 8% of which occur a single time. Roughly 7.1% of the sample is taken by the ten largest. The time point label, read with the paper, signifies: patch test 2, 6 weeks after DPC sensitization. The sample's treatment or condition label is to be understood as: therapeutic diphenylcyclopropenone sensitization with weekly scalp DPC. The sample here was whole blood, taken in connection with sensitization to the hapten diphenylcyclopropenone (DPC). These receptor sequences come from a man aged 30-40 years with alopecia areata. Some clones in this sample may be carry-over from other donors' samples.

The rearrangement joins TRBV29-1 to TRBJ1-4, with TRBD1 matching over 9 bases. Germline trimming cut 6 bases from V and 6 bases from J; bases unmatched to any gene: 2. The CDR3 loop spans 12 amino acids. The germline V gene encodes CDR1 SQVTM and CDR2 ANQGSEA. Here the CDR3 reads CSVRTGDEKLFF. The CDR3 DNA reads TGCAGCGTCCGGACAGGGGATGAAAAACTGTTTTTT.

This clonotype was seen many times. The chain is built from TRBV5-5 and TRBJ2-3, with a tentative D call TRBD1 (6 bases). The CDR3 sequence is 16 residues long. Trimming took off 1 base at V and 0 bases at J, with 12 bases between the two ends. Germline V gene sequence: CDR1 SGHKS, CDR2 YYEKEE (reference sequence). In DNA, the CDR3 is TGTGCCAGCAGCTTGCGACGGACAGCTAGCACAGATACGCAGTATTTT. It encodes CASSLRRTASTDTQYF.

The rearrangement joins TRBV29-1 to TRBJ1-1; D call uncertain. The germline V gene encodes CDR1 SQVTM and CDR2 ANQGSEA. V was trimmed by 3 bases and J by 3 bases, leaving 5 bases between them. The CDR3 consists of 11 residues. The CDR3 loop reads CSVDDYTEAFF. DNA for the CDR3: TGCAGCGTTGATGACTACACTGAAGCTTTCTTT.

By share, this clonotype ranks as medium-sized (0.01 to 0.1%). CDR3 DNA sequence: TGTGCCAGTAGTTCGGGACTCCTCGGGGACACTGAAGCTTTCTTT. It encodes CASSSGLLGDTEAFF. The chain combines TRBV19 with TRBJ1-1; a possible D gene is TRBD1 (5 bases). Germline V gene lookup returns CDR1 LNHDA and CDR2 SQIVND (reference sequence). Trimming pared 5 bases from V and 3 bases from J, leaving 16 bases between. CDR3 length equals 15 residues.

In its sample, this clonotype was seen a few times. V and J are TRBV29-1 and TRBJ2-5; D is perhaps TRBD2 (5 bases). CDR1 is SQVTM, CDR2 ANQGSEA, per germline. The CDR3 has 12 residues. V was clipped by 6 bases and J by 2 bases, with 10 bases between them. The CDR3 nucleotides are TGCAGCGTAACGACTACGCAAGAGACCCAGTACTTC. Its protein product is CSVTTTQETQYF.

CDR3 loop: CASSQDYRDATNEKLFF. CDR3 in DNA: TGCGCCAGCAGCCAAGATTATCGGGATGCAACTAATGAAAAACTGTTTTTT. This rearrangement joins TRBV4-1 to TRBJ1-4; D not certain. Germline CDR1 is MGHRA and CDR2 is YSYEKL. This CDR3 is 17 amino acids long. The V and J ends lost 0 bases and 0 bases respectively, with 11 bases between them.

This clonotype appeared many times. The rearrangement links TRBV18 to TRBJ2-7; maybe TRBD2 (6 bases). This CDR3 contains 14 residues. Trimming shortened V by 3 bases and J by 2 bases, and 11 bases separated the two germline ends. The germline CDR1 and CDR2 sequences are KGHSH and LQKENI. The CDR3 sequence: CASSPGDSAYEQYF. CDR3 coding DNA: TGTGCCAGCTCACCGGGGGACTCGGCCTACGAGCAGTACTTC. The full variable domain, with the rest looked up from reference TRBV18 and TRBJ2-7, is NAGVMQNPRHLVRRRGQEARLRCSPMKGHSHVYWYRQLPEEGLKFMVYLQKENIIDESGMPKERFSAEFPKEGPSILRIQQVVRGDSAAYFCASSPGDSAYEQYFGPGTRLTVT.

This clonotype was seen repeatedly, ten times or more. CDR3 DNA sequence: TGTGCCAGCAGCTTATCCAGGGGGCATAGCACAGATACGCAGTATTTT. Translation gives CASSLSRGHSTDTQYF. This chain links TRBV7-2 with TRBJ2-3; 8 bases fit TRBD1. The ends lost 2 bases at V and 0 bases at J; junction bases unmatched: 4. CDR3 length: 16 residues. The V gene's germline CDR1 is SGHTA and CDR2 FQGNSA. Together with reference TRBV7-2 and TRBJ2-3, the CDR3 gives the full variable domain: GAGVSQSPSNKVTEKGKDVELRCDPISGHTALYWYRQSLGQGLEFLIYFQGNSAPDKSGLPSDRFSAERTGGSVSTLTIQRTQQEDSAVYLCASSLSRGHSTDTQYFGPGTRLTVL.

This chain joins TRBV6-5 and TRBJ2-5; D is ambiguous. The CDR3 has 10 amino acids. The germline gives CDR1 MNHEY, CDR2 SVGAGI. V was clipped by 8 bases and J by 3 bases, with 4 bases between them. The CDR3 sequence: CASGEETQYF. In DNA, the CDR3 is TGTGCCAGCGGGGAAGAGACCCAGTACTTC.

In its sample, this clonotype was seen many times. The chain couples TRBV20-1 to TRBJ1-2, with unresolved D. Per the germline V gene, CDR1 is DFQATT and CDR2 is SNEGSKA (reference sequence). Trimming took 0 bases from V and 6 from J, leaving 11 bases between them. This CDR3 has 13 amino acids. CDR3 in amino acids: CSARDGEVHGYTF. The CDR3 DNA sequence: TGCAGTGCTAGAGATGGGGAGGTTCATGGCTACACCTTC.

In this sample, this clonotype turned up many times. The chain recombines TRBV7-2 with TRBJ2-2; D is ambiguous. Between the trimmed V and J ends, which lost 2 bases and 6 bases, there was a span of 4 bases. The germline V gene encodes CDR1 SGHTA and CDR2 FQGNSA. The length of the CDR3 is 12 residues. In DNA, the CDR3 is TGTGCCAGCAGCTTATATTCCGGGGAGCTGTTTTTT. Its translation: CASSLYSGELFF. Variable domain in full (rest from reference TRBV7-2 and TRBJ2-2): GAGVSQSPSNKVTEKGKDVELRCDPISGHTALYWYRQSLGQGLEFLIYFQGNSAPDKSGLPSDRFSAERTGGSVSTLTIQRTQQEDSAVYLCASSLYSGELFFGEGSRLTVL.

The chain couples TRBV28 to TRBJ2-1, with TRBD2 matching 9 bases. Germline CDR1 reads MDHEN; CDR2 reads SYDVKM. The CDR3 runs 15 residues. The V segment lost 2 bases and the J segment 4 bases; nucleotides outside the gene matches: 3. DNA for the CDR3: TGTGCCAGCAGTTTAACGACTAGCGGATACAATGAGCAGTTCTTC. Its translation: CASSLTTSGYNEQFF.

This chain uses TRBV5-1 with TRBJ1-1; D uncertain. The germline gives CDR1 SGHRS, CDR2 YFSETQ. The CDR3 is made up of 13 amino acids. Trimming left V 0 bases short and J 1 base short, with 4 bases between. The CDR3 bases are TGCGCCAGCAGCTTGGAAGGGAACACTGAAGCTTTCTTT. It specifies CASSLEGNTEAFF.